Sequencing of this T cell receptor (beta chain) was carried out in a study of shared clonotypes between healthy human individuals. The method was immunoSEQ multiplex PCR; TCRdb's version includes in-frame clones alone and lacks a portion of them. The sample has about 710,000 clones, 60% to 75% seen once. Study donors comprised healthy, HIV-negative adults devoid of recent acute infection or vaccination. The CDR3 has 18 amino acids. Germline V lookup: CDR1 LGHNA, CDR2 YNFKEQ. J was trimmed by 2 bases and V by 3 bases; bases with no gene match: 6. The sequencing input was memory CD4+ T cells sorted from blood. Noted subset: CD45RA-negative fraction. The chain uses TRBV4-2 and TRBJ2-2, with 13 positions matching TRBD2. The source is a woman between 25 and 40 years old in good health. Written as DNA, the CDR3 is TGTGCCAGCAGCCACGAAGGACTAGCGGGAGCTAACACCGGGGAGCTGTTTTTT. It is translated as CASSHEGLAGANTGELFF.